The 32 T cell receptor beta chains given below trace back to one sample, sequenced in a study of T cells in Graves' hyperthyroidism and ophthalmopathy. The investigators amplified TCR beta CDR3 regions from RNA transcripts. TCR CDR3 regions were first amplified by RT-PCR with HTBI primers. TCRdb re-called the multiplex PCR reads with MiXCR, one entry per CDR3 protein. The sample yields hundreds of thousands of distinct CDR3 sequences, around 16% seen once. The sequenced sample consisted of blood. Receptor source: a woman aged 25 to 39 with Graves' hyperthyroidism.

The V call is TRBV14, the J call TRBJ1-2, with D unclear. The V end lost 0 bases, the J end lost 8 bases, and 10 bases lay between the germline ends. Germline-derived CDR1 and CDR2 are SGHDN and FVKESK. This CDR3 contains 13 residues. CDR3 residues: CASSQDLARGYTF. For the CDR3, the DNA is TGTGCCAGCAGCCAAGATCTTGCAAGGGGCTACACCTTC.

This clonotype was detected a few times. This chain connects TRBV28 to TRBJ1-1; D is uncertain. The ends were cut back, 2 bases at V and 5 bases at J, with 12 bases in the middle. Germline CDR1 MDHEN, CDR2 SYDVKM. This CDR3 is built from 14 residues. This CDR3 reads CASSLRGPATEAFF. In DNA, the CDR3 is TGTGCCAGCAGTTTAAGAGGACCGGCGACTGAAGCTTTCTTT.

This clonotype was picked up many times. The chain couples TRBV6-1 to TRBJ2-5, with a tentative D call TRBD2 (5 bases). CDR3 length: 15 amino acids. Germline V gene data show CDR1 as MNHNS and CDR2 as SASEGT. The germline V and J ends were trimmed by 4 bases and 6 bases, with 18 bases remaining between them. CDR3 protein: CASSGSGNPGQTQYF. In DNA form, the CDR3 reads TGTGCCAGCAGTGGGTCCGGGAACCCCGGACAGACCCAGTACTTC.

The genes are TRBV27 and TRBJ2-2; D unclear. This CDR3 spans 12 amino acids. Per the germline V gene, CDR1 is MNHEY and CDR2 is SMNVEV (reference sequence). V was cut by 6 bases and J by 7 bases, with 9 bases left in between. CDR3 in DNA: TGTGCCAGCAGAGGCTTGGGCGGGGAGCTGTTTTTT. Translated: CASRGLGGELFF.

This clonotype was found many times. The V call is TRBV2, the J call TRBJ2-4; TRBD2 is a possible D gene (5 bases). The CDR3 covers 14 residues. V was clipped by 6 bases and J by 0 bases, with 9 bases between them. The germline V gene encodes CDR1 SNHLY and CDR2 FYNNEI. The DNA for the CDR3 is TGTGCCAGCAGACCAGCGGCAGCCAAAAACATTCAGTACTTC. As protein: CASRPAAAKNIQYF.

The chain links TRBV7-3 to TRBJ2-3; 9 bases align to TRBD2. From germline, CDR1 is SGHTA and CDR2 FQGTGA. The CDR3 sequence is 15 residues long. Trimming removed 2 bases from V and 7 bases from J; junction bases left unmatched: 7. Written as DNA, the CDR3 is TGTGCCAGCAGCTTATGGGGTAGCGGGAGAAATACGCAGTATTTT. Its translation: CASSLWGSGRNTQYF. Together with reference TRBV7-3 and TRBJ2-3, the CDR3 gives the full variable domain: GAGVSQTPSNKVTEKGKYVELRCDPISGHTALYWYRQSLGQGPEFLIYFQGTGAADDSGLPNDRFFAVRPEGSVSTLKIQRTERGDSAVYLCASSLWGSGRNTQYFGPGTRLTVL.

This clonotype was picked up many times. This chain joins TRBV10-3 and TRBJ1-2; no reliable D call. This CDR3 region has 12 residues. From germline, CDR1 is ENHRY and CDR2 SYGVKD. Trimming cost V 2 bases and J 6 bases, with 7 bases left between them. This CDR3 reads CAISETVDGYTF. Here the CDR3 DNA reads TGTGCCATCAGTGAGACGGTGGATGGCTACACCTTC.

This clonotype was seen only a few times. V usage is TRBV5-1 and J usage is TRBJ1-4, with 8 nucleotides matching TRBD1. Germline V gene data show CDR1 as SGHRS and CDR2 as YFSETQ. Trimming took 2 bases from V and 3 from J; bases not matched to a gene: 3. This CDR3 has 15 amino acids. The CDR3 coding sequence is TGCGCCAGCAGCTTCGGACAGGGCCCTAATGAAAAACTGTTTTTT. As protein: CASSFGQGPNEKLFF.

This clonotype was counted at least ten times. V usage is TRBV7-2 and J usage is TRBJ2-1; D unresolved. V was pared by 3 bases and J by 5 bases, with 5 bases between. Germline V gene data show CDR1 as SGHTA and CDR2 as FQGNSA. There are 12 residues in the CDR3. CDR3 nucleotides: TGTGCCAGCAGCTTCTGGAACAATGAGCAGTTCTTC. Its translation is CASSFWNNEQFF.

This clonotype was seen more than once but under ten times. The CDR3: CASSSPRGSSFGNTIYF. DNA for the CDR3: TGTGCCAGCAGTTCCCCCCGAGGGTCCTCATTCGGAAACACCATATATTTT. The chain has TRBV6-2 or TRBV6-3 and TRBJ1-3; D is undetermined. Trimming took 4 bases from V and 4 from J, leaving 20 bases between them. The germline V gene has CDR1 MNHEY and CDR2 SVGEGT. The CDR3 loop spans 17 amino acids.

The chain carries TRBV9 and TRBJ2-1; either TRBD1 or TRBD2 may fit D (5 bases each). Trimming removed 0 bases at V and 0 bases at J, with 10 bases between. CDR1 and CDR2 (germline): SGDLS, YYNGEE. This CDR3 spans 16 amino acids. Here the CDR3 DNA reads TGTGCCAGCAGCGTAGGGTGGGGGAGCTCCTACAATGAGCAGTTCTTC. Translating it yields CASSVGWGSSYNEQFF.

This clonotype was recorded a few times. Here the CDR3 reads CASSEGTYTGELFF. The DNA for the CDR3 is TGTGCCAGCAGTGAAGGGACATACACCGGGGAGCTGTTTTTT. The chain carries TRBV6-1 and TRBJ2-2, with TRBD1 as a possible D gene (5 bases). In germline, CDR1 is MNHNS, CDR2 SASEGT. V gave up 1 base and J gave up 3 bases, with 6 bases separating them. The CDR3 spans 14 residues.

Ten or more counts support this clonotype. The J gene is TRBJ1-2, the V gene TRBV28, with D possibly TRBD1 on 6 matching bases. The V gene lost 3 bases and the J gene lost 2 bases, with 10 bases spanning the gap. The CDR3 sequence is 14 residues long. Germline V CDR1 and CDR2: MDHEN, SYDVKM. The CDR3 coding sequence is TGTGCCAGCAGTTTTCAGGGGCCCAACTATGGCTACACCTTC. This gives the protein CASSFQGPNYGYTF.

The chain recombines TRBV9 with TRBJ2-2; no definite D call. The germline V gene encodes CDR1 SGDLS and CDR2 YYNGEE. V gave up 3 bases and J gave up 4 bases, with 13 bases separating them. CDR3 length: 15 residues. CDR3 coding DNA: TGTGCCAGCAGCGAAACACGTGGGTCCACCGGGGAGCTGTTTTTT. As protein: CASSETRGSTGELFF.

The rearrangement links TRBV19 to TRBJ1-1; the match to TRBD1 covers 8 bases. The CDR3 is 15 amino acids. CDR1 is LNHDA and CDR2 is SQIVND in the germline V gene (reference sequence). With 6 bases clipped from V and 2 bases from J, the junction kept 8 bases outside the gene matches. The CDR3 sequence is CASRLGTGTNTEAFF. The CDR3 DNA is TGTGCCAGTAGGTTGGGGACAGGCACAAACACTGAAGCTTTCTTT.

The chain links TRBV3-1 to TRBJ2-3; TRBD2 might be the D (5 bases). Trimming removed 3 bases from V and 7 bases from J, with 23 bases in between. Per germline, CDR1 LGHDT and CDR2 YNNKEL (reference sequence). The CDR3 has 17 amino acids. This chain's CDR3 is CASSHRRVPSTHYTQYF. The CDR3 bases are TGTGCCAGCAGCCATAGGCGGGTGCCATCAACCCATTATACGCAGTATTTT.

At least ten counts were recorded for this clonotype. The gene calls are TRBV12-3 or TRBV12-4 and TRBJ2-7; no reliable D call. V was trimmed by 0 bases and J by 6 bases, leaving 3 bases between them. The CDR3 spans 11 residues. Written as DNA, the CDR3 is TGTGCCAGCAGTTTAGCCAGCGAGCAGTACTTC. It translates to CASSLASEQYF.

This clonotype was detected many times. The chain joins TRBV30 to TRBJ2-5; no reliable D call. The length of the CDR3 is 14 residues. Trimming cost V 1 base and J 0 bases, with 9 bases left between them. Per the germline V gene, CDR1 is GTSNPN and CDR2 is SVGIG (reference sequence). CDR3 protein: CAWSGAPYQETQYF. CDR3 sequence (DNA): TGTGCCTGGAGTGGGGCCCCGTACCAAGAGACCCAGTACTTC.

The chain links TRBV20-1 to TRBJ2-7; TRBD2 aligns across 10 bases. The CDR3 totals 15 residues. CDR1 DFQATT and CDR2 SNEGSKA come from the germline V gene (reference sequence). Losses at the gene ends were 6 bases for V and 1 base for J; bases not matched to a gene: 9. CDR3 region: CSAASSGRGSYEQYF. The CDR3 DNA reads TGCAGTGCAGCGTCTAGCGGGAGAGGGTCCTACGAGCAGTACTTC.

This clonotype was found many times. CDR3 in DNA: TGTGCCAGCAGCTTATGGGAAAACACCGGGGAGCTGTTTTTT. This codes for CASSLWENTGELFF. The chain is built from TRBV7-9 and TRBJ2-2; D is unresolved. CDR3 length equals 14 residues. Germline assignment: CDR1 SEHNR and CDR2 FQNEAQ (reference sequence). Trimming took 2 bases from V and 2 from J, leaving 6 bases between them.

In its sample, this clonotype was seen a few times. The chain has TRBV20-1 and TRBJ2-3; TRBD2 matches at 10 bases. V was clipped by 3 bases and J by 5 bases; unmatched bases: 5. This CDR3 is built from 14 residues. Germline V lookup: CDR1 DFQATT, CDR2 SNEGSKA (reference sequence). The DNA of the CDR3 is TGCAGTGCTAGGCGTCTAGCGGGAGTAGATACGCAGTATTTT. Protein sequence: CSARRLAGVDTQYF.

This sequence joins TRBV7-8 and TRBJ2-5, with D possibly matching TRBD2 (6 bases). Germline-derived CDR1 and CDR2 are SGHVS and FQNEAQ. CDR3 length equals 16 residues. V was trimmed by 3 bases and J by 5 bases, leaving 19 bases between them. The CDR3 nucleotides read TGTGCCAGCAGCTTGGGCGGGACTCTCATCTCGGAGACCCAGTACTTC. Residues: CASSLGGTLISETQYF.

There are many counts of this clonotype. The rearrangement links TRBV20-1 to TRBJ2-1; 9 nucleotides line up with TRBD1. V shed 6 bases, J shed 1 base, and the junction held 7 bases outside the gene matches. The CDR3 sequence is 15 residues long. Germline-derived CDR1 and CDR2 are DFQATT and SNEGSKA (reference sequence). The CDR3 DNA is TGCAGTGCCTGGGACAGGGAAGGGTCCTACAATGAGCAGTTCTTC. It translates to CSAWDREGSYNEQFF.

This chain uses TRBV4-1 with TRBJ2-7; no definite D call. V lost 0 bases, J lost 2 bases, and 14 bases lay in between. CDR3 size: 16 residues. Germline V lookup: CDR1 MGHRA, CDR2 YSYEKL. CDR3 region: CASSQDGSQLTYEQYF. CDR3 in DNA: TGCGCCAGCAGCCAAGACGGCAGCCAACTAACCTACGAGCAGTACTTC.

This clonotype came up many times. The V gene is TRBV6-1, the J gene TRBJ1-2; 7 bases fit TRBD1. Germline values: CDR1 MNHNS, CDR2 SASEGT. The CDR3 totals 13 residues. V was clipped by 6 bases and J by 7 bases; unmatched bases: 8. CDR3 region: CASSVQGLGGYTF. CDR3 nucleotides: TGTGCCAGCAGCGTACAGGGGTTGGGTGGCTACACCTTC.

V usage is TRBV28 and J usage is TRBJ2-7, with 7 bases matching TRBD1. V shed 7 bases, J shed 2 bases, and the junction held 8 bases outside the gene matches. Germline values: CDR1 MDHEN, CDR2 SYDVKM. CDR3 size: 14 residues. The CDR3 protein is CASTLGQTPYEQYF. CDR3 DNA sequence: TGTGCCAGCACCCTGGGACAGACCCCCTACGAGCAGTACTTC.

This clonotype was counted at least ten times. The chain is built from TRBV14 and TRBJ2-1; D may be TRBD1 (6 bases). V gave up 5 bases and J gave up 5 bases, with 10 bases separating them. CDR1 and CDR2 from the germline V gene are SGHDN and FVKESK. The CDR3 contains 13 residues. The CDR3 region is CASSAGTHNEQFF. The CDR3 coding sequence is TGTGCCAGCAGCGCCGGGACACACAATGAGCAGTTCTTC.

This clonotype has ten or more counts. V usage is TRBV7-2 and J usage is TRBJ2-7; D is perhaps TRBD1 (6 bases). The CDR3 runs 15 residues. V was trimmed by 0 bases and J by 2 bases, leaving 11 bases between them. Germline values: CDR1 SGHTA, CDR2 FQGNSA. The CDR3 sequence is CASSLAGTSPYEQYF. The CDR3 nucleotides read TGTGCCAGCAGCTTAGCCGGGACATCGCCCTACGAGCAGTACTTC.

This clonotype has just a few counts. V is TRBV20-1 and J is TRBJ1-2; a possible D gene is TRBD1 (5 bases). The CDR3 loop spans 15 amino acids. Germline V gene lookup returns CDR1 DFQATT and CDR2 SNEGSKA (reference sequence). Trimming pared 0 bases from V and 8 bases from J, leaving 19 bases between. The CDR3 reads CSARDRFIVGVGYTF. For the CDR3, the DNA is TGCAGTGCTAGAGATCGATTTATAGTAGGGGTCGGCTACACCTTC.

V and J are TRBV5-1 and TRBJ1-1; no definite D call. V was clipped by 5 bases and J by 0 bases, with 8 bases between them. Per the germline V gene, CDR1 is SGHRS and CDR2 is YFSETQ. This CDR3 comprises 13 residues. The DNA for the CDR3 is TGCGCCAGCAGGGCCATTCTGAACACTGAAGCTTTCTTT. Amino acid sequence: CASRAILNTEAFF.

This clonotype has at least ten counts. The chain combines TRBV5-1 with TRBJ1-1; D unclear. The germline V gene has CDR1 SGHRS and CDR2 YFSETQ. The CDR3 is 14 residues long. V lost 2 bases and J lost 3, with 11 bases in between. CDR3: CASSFGAPHTEAFF. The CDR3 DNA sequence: TGCGCCAGCAGCTTCGGAGCTCCCCACACTGAAGCTTTCTTT.

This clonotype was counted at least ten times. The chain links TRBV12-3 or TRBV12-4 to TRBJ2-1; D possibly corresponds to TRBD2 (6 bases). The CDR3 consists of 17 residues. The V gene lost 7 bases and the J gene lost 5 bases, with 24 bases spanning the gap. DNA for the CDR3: TGTGCCAGCACCTCACCCCCGGGGGAGGCCTATAACAATGAGCAGTTCTTC. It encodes CASTSPPGEAYNNEQFF.